This TCR beta chain was identified in a study of blood T cells in healthy people across ages. Study results and limitations: Age showed a roughly linear inverse relationship with TCR beta diversity per million T cells. Diversity estimates drawn from one million T cells were deemed underestimates. The unknown donor CMV status may have confounded expanded clonotype changes. Fewer expanded clones and more diversity marked long-lived versus aged donors.

On this clonotype itself: Its matching antigen is unknown.

Then a second PCR, running about 6 to 12 cycles, was carried out with a sample-barcoded 5' primer and a J-beta primer mix. TCRdb itself ran the 5' RACE reads through MiXCR, one entry per CDR3 protein. The table has about 1.4 million distinct CDR3 sequences, around 59% seen once. The germline CDR1 and CDR2 sequences are LGHNA and YNFKEQ. V dropped 4 bases and J dropped 2 bases, with 15 bases sitting between them. The CDR3 is 15 residues long. Sequenced material: blood. The chain joins TRBV4-2 to TRBJ2-7; the D gene is possibly TRBD2 (5 bases). The TCR comes from a man aged 18 to 30 in good health. The CDR3 DNA reads TGTGCCAGCAGCCGGAGGAGATCCCCCACCTACGAGCAGTACTTC. It encodes CASSRRRSPTYEQYF.